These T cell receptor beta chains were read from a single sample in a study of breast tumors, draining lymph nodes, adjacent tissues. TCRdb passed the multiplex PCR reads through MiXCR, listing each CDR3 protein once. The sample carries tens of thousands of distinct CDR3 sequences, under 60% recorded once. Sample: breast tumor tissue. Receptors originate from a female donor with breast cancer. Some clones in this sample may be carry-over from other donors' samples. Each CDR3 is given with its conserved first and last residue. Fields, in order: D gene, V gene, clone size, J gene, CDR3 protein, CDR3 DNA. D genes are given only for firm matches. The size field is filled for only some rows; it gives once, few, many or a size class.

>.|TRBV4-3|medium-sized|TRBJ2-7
CASSQDGYEQYF
TGCGCCAGCAGCCAAGATGGGTACGAGCAGTACTTC
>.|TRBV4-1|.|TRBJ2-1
CASSRGRQAEQFF
TGCGCCAGCAGCCGGGGCAGACAGGCCGAGCAGTTCTTC
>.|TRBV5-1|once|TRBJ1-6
CASSLLQSSYNSPLHF
TGCGCCAGCAGCTTGTTACAGAGCTCCTATAATTCACCCCTCCACTTT
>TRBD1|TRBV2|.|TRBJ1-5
CASSEIIGGSRPQHF
TGTGCCAGCAGTGAGATTATAGGGGGCTCTCGGCCCCAGCATTTT
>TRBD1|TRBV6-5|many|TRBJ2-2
CASRRDSLSFTGELFF
TGTGCCAGCAGAAGGGACAGCCTGAGTTTCACCGGGGAGCTGTTTTTT
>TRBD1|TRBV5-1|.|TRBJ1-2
CASSLEQGHYGYTF
TGCGCCAGCAGCTTGGAACAGGGGCACTATGGCTACACCTTC
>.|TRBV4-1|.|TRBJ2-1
CASSQEERGGNEQFF
TGCGCCAGCAGCCAAGAGGAAAGGGGTGGCAATGAGCAGTTCTTC
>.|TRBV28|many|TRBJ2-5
CASSPTGFFGTQYF
TGTGCCAGCAGTCCTACAGGGTTTTTCGGGACCCAGTACTTC
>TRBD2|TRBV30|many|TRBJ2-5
CAWSRTSGPQETQYF
TGTGCCTGGAGTCGGACTAGCGGACCCCAAGAGACCCAGTACTTC
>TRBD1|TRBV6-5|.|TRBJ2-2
CASSYYYRGSGELFF
TGTGCCAGCAGTTACTATTACAGGGGGAGCGGGGAGCTGTTTTTT
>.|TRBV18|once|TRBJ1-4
CASSPTAPATNEKLFF
TGTGCCAGCTCACCGACAGCTCCAGCAACTAATGAAAAACTGTTTTTT
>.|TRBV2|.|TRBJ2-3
CASSGRAYTDTQYF
TGTGCCAGTAGTGGCCGGGCCTACACAGATACGCAGTATTTT
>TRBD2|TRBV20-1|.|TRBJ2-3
CSALLAGATDTQYF
TGCAGTGCGTTGCTAGCGGGAGCAACAGATACGCAGTATTTT
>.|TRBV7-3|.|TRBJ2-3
CASRYGGGQDTQYF
TGTGCCAGCAGATACGGGGGCGGGCAGGATACGCAGTATTTT
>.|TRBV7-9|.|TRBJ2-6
CASSLGSSGANVLTF
TGTGCCAGCAGCTTAGGAAGCTCTGGGGCCAACGTCCTGACTTTC
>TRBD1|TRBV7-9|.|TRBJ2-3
CASSLARAGQGATDTQYF
TGTGCCAGCAGCTTAGCCAGGGCGGGACAGGGGGCGACAGATACGCAGTATTTT
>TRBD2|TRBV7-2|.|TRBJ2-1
CASSSGGNPYNEQFF
TGTGCCAGCAGTTCGGGGGGGAACCCCTACAATGAGCAGTTCTTC
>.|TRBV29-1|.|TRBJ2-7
CSVEVRYYEQYF
TGCAGCGTTGAAGTAAGGTACTACGAGCAGTACTTC
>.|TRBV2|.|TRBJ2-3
CATSRQGDGKYF
TGTGCCACCAGCCGTCAGGGAGACGGGAAGTATTTT
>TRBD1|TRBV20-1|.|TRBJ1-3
CSAQDGTGGNTIYF
TGCAGTGCTCAAGACGGGACAGGGGGAAACACCATATATTTT
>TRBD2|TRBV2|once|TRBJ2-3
CASSNSGAYTDTQYF
TGTGCCAGCAGCAATAGCGGGGCATACACAGATACGCAGTATTTT
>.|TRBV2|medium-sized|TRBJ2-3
CASSHPQSSTDTQYF
TGTGCCAGCAGTCATCCCCAGAGTAGCACAGATACGCAGTATTTT
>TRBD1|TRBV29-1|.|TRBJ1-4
CSVEDRDEKLFF
TGTAGCGTTGAGGACAGGGATGAAAAACTGTTTTTT
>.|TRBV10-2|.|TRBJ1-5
CASSERHLSTVNQPQHF
TGCGCCAGCAGTGAGAGACACCTTTCCACCGTCAATCAGCCCCAGCATTTT
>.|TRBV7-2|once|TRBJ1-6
CASSAVPTSPLHF
TGTGCCAGCAGCGCCGTCCCTACGTCACCCCTCCACTTT
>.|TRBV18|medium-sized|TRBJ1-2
CASSQGLPPGGYTF
TGTGCCAGCTCACAGGGACTCCCCCCTGGGGGCTACACCTTC